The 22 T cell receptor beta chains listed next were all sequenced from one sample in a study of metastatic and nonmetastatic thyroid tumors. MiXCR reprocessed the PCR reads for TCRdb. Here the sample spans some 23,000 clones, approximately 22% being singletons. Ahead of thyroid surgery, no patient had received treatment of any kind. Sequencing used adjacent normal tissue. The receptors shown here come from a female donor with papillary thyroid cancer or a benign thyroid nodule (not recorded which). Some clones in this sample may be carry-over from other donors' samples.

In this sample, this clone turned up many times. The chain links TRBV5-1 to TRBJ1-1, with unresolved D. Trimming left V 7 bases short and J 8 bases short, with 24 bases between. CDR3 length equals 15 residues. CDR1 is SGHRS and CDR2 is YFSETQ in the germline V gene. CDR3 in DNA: TGCGCCAGCGGCAAGCTGACAAGCCAGTCGAGCGAAGCTTTCTTT. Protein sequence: CASGKLTSQSSEAFF.

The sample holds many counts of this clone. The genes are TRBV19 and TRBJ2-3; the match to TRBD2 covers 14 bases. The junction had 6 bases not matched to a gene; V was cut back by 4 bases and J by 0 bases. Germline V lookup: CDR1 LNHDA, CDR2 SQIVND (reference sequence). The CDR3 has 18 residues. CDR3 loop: CASSNRLAGGSSTDTQYF. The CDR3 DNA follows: TGTGCCAGTAGTAACCGACTAGCGGGAGGGTCTAGCACAGATACGCAGTATTTT.

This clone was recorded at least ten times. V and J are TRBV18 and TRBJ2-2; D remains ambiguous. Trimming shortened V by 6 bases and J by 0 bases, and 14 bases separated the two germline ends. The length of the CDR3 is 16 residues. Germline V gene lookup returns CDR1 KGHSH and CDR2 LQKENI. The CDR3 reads CASSPGQLANTGELFF. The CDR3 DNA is TGTGCCAGCTCTCCGGGCCAGCTGGCGAACACCGGGGAGCTGTTTTTT.

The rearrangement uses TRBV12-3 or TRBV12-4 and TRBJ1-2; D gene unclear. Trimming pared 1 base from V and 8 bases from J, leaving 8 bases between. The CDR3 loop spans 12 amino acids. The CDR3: CASSLVEWGYTF. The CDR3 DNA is TGTGCCAGCAGTTTAGTGGAATGGGGCTACACCTTC.

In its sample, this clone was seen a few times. CDR3 nucleotides: TGTGCCAGCTCACCAGGGATAAGCGGGAATACGCAGTATTTT. Amino acid sequence: CASSPGISGNTQYF. The chain links TRBV18 to TRBJ2-3, with 7 bases aligning to TRBD2. CDR3 size: 14 residues. Germline V CDR1 and CDR2: KGHSH, LQKENI. V trimming: 2 bases; J trimming: 7 bases; junction bases outside the gene matches: 6.

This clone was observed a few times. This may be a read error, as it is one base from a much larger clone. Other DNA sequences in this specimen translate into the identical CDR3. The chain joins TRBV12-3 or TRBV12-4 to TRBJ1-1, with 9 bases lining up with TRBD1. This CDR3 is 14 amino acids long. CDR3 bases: TGTGCCAGCAGTGCCCGGACAGGGGTTACTGAAGCCTTCTTT. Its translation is CASSARTGVTEAFF.

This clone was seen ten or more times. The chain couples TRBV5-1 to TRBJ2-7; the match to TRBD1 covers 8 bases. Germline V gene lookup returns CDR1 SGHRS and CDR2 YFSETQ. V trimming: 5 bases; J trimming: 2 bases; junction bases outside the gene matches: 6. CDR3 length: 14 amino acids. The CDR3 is CASSLDRGTYEQYF. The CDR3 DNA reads TGCGCCAGCAGTCTTGACAGGGGTACCTACGAGCAGTACTTC.

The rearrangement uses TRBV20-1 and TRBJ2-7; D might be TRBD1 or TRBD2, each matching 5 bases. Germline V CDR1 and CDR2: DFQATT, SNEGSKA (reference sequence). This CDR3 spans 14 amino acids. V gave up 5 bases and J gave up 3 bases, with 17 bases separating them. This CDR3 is CSAGQRGLYYEQYF. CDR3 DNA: TGCAGTGCTGGACAACGGGGTCTCTACTACGAGCAGTACTTC.

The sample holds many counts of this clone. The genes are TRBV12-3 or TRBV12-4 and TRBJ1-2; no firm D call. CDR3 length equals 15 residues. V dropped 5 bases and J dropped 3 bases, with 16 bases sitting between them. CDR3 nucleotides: TGTGCCAGCAGTCCGGGCATGGGGTCGCACTATGGCTACACCTTC. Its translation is CASSPGMGSHYGYTF.

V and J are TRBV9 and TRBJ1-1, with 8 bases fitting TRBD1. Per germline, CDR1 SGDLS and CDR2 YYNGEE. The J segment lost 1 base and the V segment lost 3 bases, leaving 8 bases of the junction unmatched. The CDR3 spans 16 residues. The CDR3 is CASSAGHQGANTEAFF. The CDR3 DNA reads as TGTGCCAGCAGCGCAGGACACCAGGGGGCGAACACTGAAGCTTTCTTT.

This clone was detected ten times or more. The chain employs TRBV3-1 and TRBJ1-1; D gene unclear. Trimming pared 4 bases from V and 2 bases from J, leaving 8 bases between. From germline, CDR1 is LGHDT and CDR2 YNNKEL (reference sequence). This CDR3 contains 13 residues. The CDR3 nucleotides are TGTGCCAGCAGCCTTTTCCGCAACACTGAAGCTTTCTTT. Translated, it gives CASSLFRNTEAFF.

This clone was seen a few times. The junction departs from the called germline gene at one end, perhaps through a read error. The CDR3: CASSLGPTKKETQHF. CDR3 DNA sequence: TGTGCCAGCAGTTTAGGACCGACTAAGAAAGAGACCCAGCACTTC. This sequence joins TRBV27 and TRBJ2-5; weak D call: TRBD2 (5 bases). This CDR3 contains 15 residues. Per germline, CDR1 MNHEY and CDR2 SMNVEV (reference sequence).

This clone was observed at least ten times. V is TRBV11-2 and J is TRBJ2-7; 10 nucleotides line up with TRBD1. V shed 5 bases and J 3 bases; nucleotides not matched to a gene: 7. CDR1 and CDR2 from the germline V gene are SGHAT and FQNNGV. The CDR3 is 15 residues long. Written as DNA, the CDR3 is TGTGCCAGCAGCCCCCCGGGACAGGGGTACTACGAGCAGTACTTC. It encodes CASSPPGQGYYEQYF.

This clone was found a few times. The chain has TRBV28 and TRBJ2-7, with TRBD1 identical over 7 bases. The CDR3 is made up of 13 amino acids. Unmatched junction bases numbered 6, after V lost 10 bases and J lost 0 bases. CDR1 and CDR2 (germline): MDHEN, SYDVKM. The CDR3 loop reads CATSRDSSYEQYF. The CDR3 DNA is TGTGCCACCAGCCGGGACAGCTCCTACGAGCAGTACTTC.

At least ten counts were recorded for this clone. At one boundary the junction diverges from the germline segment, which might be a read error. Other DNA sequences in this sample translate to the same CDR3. This chain's CDR3 is CSARERLAASPLYEQYF. Written as DNA, the CDR3 is TGCAGTGCCAGAGAGCGACTAGCGGCCTCTCCCCTCTACGAGCAGTACTTC. The chain uses TRBV20-1 and TRBJ2-7; 9 bases fit TRBD2. CDR3 length: 17 residues. Germline values: CDR1 DFQATT, CDR2 SNEGSKA (reference sequence).

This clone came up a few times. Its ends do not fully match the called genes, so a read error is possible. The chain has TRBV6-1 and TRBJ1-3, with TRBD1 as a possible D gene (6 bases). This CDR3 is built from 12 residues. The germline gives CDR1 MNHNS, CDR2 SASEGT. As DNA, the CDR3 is TGTGCCAGCAGTAGGGGGGAGGACACCATATACTTT. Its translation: CASSRGEDTIYF.

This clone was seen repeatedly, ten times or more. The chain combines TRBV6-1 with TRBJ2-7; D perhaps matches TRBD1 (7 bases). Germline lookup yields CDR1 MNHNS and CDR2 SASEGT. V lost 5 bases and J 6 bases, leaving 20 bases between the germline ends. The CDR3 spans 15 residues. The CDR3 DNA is TGTGCCAGCAGTACTGTGGAGGGGGCGCGCAGCGAGCAGTACTTC. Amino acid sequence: CASSTVEGARSEQYF.

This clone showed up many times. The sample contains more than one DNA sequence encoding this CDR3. This CDR3 reads CASSLGAGTSTDTQYF. CDR3 bases: TGTGCCAGCAGCTTAGGAGCGGGGACTAGCACAGATACGCAGTATTTT. The chain couples TRBV7-3 to TRBJ2-3, with 7 positions matching TRBD2. CDR1 and CDR2 (germline): SGHTA, FQGTGA. V was clipped by 2 bases and J by 0 bases; unmatched bases: 5. The CDR3 length is 16 residues. The variable domain in full, completed from reference TRBV7-3 and TRBJ2-3, reads GAGVSQTPSNKVTEKGKYVELRCDPISGHTALYWYRQSLGQGPEFLIYFQGTGAADDSGLPNDRFFAVRPEGSVSTLKIQRTERGDSAVYLCASSLGAGTSTDTQYFGPGTRLTVL.

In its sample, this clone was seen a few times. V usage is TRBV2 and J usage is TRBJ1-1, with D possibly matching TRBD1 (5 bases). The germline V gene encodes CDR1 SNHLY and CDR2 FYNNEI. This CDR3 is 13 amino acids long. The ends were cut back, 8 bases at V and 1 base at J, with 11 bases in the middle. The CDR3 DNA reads TGTGCCAGCTTCCGGACATGGAACACTGAAGCTTTCTTT. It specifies CASFRTWNTEAFF.

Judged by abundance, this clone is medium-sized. The CDR3 loop is CASRGATELAKNIQYF. Here the CDR3 DNA reads TGTGCCAGCAGAGGGGCGACGGAGCTAGCCAAAAACATTCAGTACTTC. The chain couples TRBV6-4 to TRBJ2-4; tentative D call: TRBD1 (5 bases). This CDR3 has 16 amino acids. From germline, CDR1 is MRHNA and CDR2 SNTAGT. Trimming cost V 6 bases and J 0 bases, with 15 bases left between them.

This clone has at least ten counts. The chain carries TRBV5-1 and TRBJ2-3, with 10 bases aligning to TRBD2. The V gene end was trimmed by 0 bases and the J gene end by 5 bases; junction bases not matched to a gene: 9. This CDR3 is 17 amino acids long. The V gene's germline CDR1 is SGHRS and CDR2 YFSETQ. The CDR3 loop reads CASSLEPAGGWGDTQYF. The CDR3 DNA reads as TGCGCCAGCAGCTTGGAGCCAGCGGGAGGGTGGGGAGATACGCAGTATTTT.

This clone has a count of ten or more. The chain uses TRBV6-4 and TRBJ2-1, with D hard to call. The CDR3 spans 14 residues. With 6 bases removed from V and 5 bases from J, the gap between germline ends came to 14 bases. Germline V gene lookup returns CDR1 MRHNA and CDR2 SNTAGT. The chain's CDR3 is CASRPVARDNEQFF. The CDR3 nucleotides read TGTGCCAGCAGGCCGGTAGCTAGGGACAATGAGCAGTTCTTC.